One sample yielded the 3 T cell receptor beta chains listed below, sequenced in a study of cytomegalovirus exposure and HLA in healthy donors (dated by TCRdb to the late 2010s). The library was made by the immunoSEQ multiplex PCR assay. A mixture of 60 forward primers for TCR Vbeta segments and 13 reverse primers for TCR Jbeta segments was used in the multiplex PCR. Imported from immuneACCESS, the table was reduced by TCRdb to in-frame sequences with V and J called. These copies leave out some clones; in studies compared against another copy, an unresolved V gene accounts for under half, and the cause of the remainder is not known. The table for this sample lists over 100,000 clones; 77% of them were counted only once. Together, the top ten hold 11% of the sample. The sequencing sample was made of PBMCs. Every receptor here comes from a man aged 40-50 years in good health and CMV-seropositive.

In this sample, this clone turned up a few times. The chain couples TRBV2 to TRBJ2-4, with 7 bases matching TRBD2. Germline CDR1 reads SNHLY; CDR2 reads FYNNEI. With 4 bases clipped from V and 0 bases from J, the junction kept 6 bases outside the gene matches. CDR3 length equals 16 residues. CDR3 in DNA: TGTGCCAGCAGTGCCGAGGGGAGGGGAGCCAAAAACATTCAGTACTTC. Its protein product is CASSAEGRGAKNIQYF.

CDR3 DNA sequence: TGTGCCAGCAGCCAAGCTACAGGGTCGGAATATTTTCAGCCCCAGCATTTT. Translated, it gives CASSQATGSEYFQPQHF. V gene TRBV4-2 combines with J gene TRBJ1-5; perhaps TRBD1 as D (6 bases). Germline V gives CDR1 LGHNA, CDR2 YNFKEQ. This CDR3 has 17 amino acids. Between the trimmed V and J ends, which lost 1 base and 6 bases, there was a span of 19 bases.

The chain is built from TRBV11-2 and TRBJ1-2, with 9 bases lining up with TRBD1. The CDR3 totals 17 residues. The V gene end was trimmed by 5 bases and the J gene end by 3 bases; junction bases not matched to a gene: 13. CDR1 and CDR2 (germline): SGHAT, FQNNGV. As DNA, the CDR3 is TGTGCCAGCAGCACAGCCGGGACAGGGATTGTTCACTATGGCTACACCTTC. Amino acids: CASSTAGTGIVHYGYTF. Variable domain in full (rest from reference TRBV11-2 and TRBJ1-2): EAGVAQSPRYKIIEKRQSVAFWCNPISGHATLYWYQQILGQGPKLLIQFQNNGVVDDSQLPKDRFSAERLKGVDSTLKIQPAKLEDSAVYLCASSTAGTGIVHYGYTFGSGTRLTVV.